Listed below are T cell receptor beta chains from one sample, sequenced in a study of post-analysis software for immune sequencing data. MiXCR, applied by TCRdb to the PCR reads, yields one record per CDR3 protein. Among some 700,000 distinct CDR3 sequences listed, 59% were seen once. Sequencing was carried out using blood. The source is a girl aged 2 to 9 with multiple sclerosis. CDR3s include the opening cysteine and the closing phenylalanine or tryptophan. The D gene is left open where the match is weak. Size tells how often a clone was seen (once, few, many) or the class of an expanded clone, and some rows leave it out.

d_call j_call v_call clone_size cdr3_nt cdr3_aa
TRBD1 TRBJ2-2 TRBV10-1 - TGCGCCAGCAGTGAGTGGTCCGCCGCGGGACAGGGGTTAACCGGGGAGCTGTTTTTT CASSEWSAAGQGLTGELFF
TRBD1 TRBJ2-5 TRBV5-1 once TGCGCCAGCAGCTTGAATGGGGGACAGACACAAGAGACCCAGTACTTC CASSLNGGQTQETQYF
TRBD1 TRBJ2-5 TRBV5-1 - TGCGCCAGCAATCGACAGGGGACCGAGACCCAGTACTTC CASNRQGTETQYF
TRBD1 TRBJ1-2 TRBV27 few TGTGCCAGCAGTTTGGGGCAGGGGGCGCTCGGCTACACCTTC CASSLGQGALGYTF
TRBD1 TRBJ1-1 TRBV28 - TGTGCCAGCACCGGGACAGGGGCGCTGGAAGCTTTCTTT CASTGTGALEAFF
TRBD1 TRBJ1-5 TRBV4-3 - TGCGCCAGCAGCCAAGGGACCGGGACAGGGGGCAATCAGCCCCAGCATTTT CASSQGTGTGGNQPQHF
- TRBJ2-5 TRBV9 - TGTGCCAGCAGCCCATGCCCGGGGATAGAGGCTCAGTACTTC CASSPCPGIEAQYF
- TRBJ2-3 TRBV7-2 few TGTGCCAGCAGCTATAGGGGCGGGGCTAGCACAGATACGCAGTATTTT CASSYRGGASTDTQYF
TRBD2 TRBJ2-7 TRBV15 - TGTGCCACCAGCAGAGATCGAGGCCGGGGGGATTACTCATTCTACGAGCAGTACTTC CATSRDRGRGDYSFYEQYF
- TRBJ1-2 TRBV7-9 - TGTGCCAGCAGCCCCCGGGACGGGGAAGGGAACTATGGCTACACCTTC CASSPRDGEGNYGYTF
- TRBJ2-6 TRBV29-1 few TGCAGCGTTGAAATAGGTGGCTCTGGGGCCAACGTCCTGACTTTC CSVEIGGSGANVLTF
TRBD2 TRBJ2-1 TRBV25-1 - TGTGCCAGCAGTAAAACTAGCGGGAGAAACTACAATGAGCAGTTCTTC CASSKTSGRNYNEQFF
TRBD2 TRBJ2-1 TRBV7-6 once TGTGCCAGCAGCTTAGACGGGAGGGATAACAATGAGCAGTTCTTC CASSLDGRDNNEQFF
TRBD2 TRBJ2-6 TRBV12-3/TRBV12-4 - TGTGCCAGCAGTTTCGGGGGGTCTGGGGCCAACGTCCTGACTTTC CASSFGGSGANVLTF
- TRBJ2-1 TRBV7-2 - TGTGCCAGCAGCTTAGCGCCTGCGGGTGCCTACAATGAGCAGTTCTTC CASSLAPAGAYNEQFF
- TRBJ1-1 TRBV5-5 - TGTGCCAGCAAAGTGAACACTGAAGCTTTCTTT CASKVNTEAFF
TRBD2 TRBJ2-3 TRBV7-2 - TGTGCCAGCAGCCACGGACTAGCGGGGTACACAGATACTCAGTATTTT CASSHGLAGYTDTQYF
- TRBJ1-1 TRBV7-9 - TGTGCCAGCAGCTTAACTACGGACATGAACACTGAAGCTTTCTTT CASSLTTDMNTEAFF
- TRBJ2-5 TRBV6-2/TRBV6-3 - TGTGCCAGCAGTTACCGCAGGCTAGTAGAAGAGACCCAGTACTTC CASSYRRLVEETQYF
TRBD1 TRBJ1-2 TRBV10-3 - TGTGCCATCAGCGGGGACAGGGCTGGCTACACCTTC CAISGDRAGYTF